This is a list of T cell receptor beta chains from one sample in a study of OX40 agonist ivuxolimab in advanced cancers. Sequenced by immunoSEQ multiplex PCR; TCRdb stores in-frame clones only, minus some. The sample lists under 80,000 clones, about nine tenths occurring once. The sample here was CD4+ or CD8+ T cells sorted from blood, taken in a trial of the OX40 agonist ivuxolimab. The receptors stem from an adult with an advanced solid tumor such as melanoma, head and neck, liver or kidney cancer. Both conserved end residues are part of each CDR3. D genes are given only for firm matches. Not every row has a clone size; where given, it reads once, few, many or a size class.

>-|TRBV11-2|TRBJ2-5|-
TGTGCCAGCAGCTTCGAGGGATACGGGGCGGAGACCCAGTACTTC
CASSFEGYGAETQYF
>-|TRBV19|TRBJ1-5|once
TGTGCCAGTAGTAGGGAAAACTTGGGCAATCAGCCCCAGCATTTT
CASSRENLGNQPQHF
>TRBD1|TRBV2|TRBJ2-1|-
TGTGCCAGCAGGCCTGACAGGGGTGAGCAGTTCTTC
CASRPDRGEQFF
>-|TRBV6-6|TRBJ1-1|-
TGTGCCAGCAGTCCCCCCGGGACATTGAACACTGAAGCTTTCTTT
CASSPPGTLNTEAFF
>-|TRBV9|TRBJ1-1|-
TGTGCCAGCAGCTCAGAGGACATACTGAACACTGAAGCTTTCTTT
CASSSEDILNTEAFF
>TRBD1|TRBV19|TRBJ2-2|-
TGTGCCAGTAGTATAGAGCAGGGGGCGGTCGGGGAGCTGTTTTTT
CASSIEQGAVGELFF
>-|TRBV7-9|TRBJ1-4|-
TGTGCCAGCACAAAAGAACAGACAACTAATGAAAAACTGTTTTTT
CASTKEQTTNEKLFF
>TRBD2|TRBV6-1|TRBJ2-7|-
TGTGCCAGCAGTGAGGGGGGGGGACGTCGATACGAGCAGTACTTC
CASSEGGGRRYEQYF
>-|TRBV18|TRBJ2-7|-
TGTGCCAGCTCACAAGGGAGCTACGAGCAGTACTTC
CASSQGSYEQYF
>-|TRBV19|TRBJ1-4|few
TGTGCCAGTAGTATTAGACGCGTAGAGATATCAACTAATGAAAAACTGTTTTTT
CASSIRRVEISTNEKLFF
>-|TRBV7-6|TRBJ2-1|-
TGTGCCAGCAGCTTAGCGGAGGGTCAGCGGCCAGGAAATGAGCAGTTCTTC
CASSLAEGQRPGNEQFF
>-|TRBV19|TRBJ1-3|-
TGTGCCAGTAGTATAGGACAAGTCTCTGGAAACACCATATATTTT
CASSIGQVSGNTIYF
>-|TRBV11-2|TRBJ2-7|-
TGTGCCAGCAGCTTTTCAAGGGACGCCGCCTACGAGCAGTACTTC
CASSFSRDAAYEQYF
>TRBD2|TRBV19|TRBJ2-1|-
TGTGCCAGTAGTCCCCCTAGCGGGAGGATCAACAATGAGCAGTTCTTC
CASSPPSGRINNEQFF
>TRBD2|TRBV27|TRBJ2-1|-
TGTGCCAGCAGTCGGACTAGCTTGGAACAAAATGAGCAGTTCTTC
CASSRTSLEQNEQFF
>-|TRBV10-3|TRBJ1-1|-
TGTGCCATCAGTCCCGGGTCCAGGGCCACTGAAGCTTTCTTT
CAISPGSRATEAFF
>TRBD1|TRBV10-3|TRBJ2-3|-
TGTGCCATCAGTGAGTCGAGGACAGGGGAAGATACGCAGTATTTT
CAISESRTGEDTQYF
>TRBD1|TRBV29-1|TRBJ1-2|-
TGCAGCGTTGTAAAGGGGGCGGGTGGCTACACCTTC
CSVVKGAGGYTF
>-|TRBV19|TRBJ1-5|-
TGTGCCAGTAGTGAGCAGAGCAATCAGCCCCAGCATTTT
CASSEQSNQPQHF
>-|TRBV9|TRBJ2-1|once
TGTGCCAGCAGCGTAGTCCCAGCGGCTAATGAGCAGTTCTTC
CASSVVPAANEQFF
>-|TRBV4-1|TRBJ1-5|-
TGCGCCAGCAGCCAAGGAAGAGTAAATCAGCCCCAGCATTTT
CASSQGRVNQPQHF
>TRBD2|TRBV11-3|TRBJ2-7|-
TGTGCCAGCAGCTTAGGACTAGCGGGATCGGACGAGCAGTACTTC
CASSLGLAGSDEQYF
>-|TRBV5-1|TRBJ2-7|once
TGCGCCAGCAGCTTGGTAATCTCCCACGAGCAGTACTTC
CASSLVISHEQYF
>-|TRBV18|TRBJ1-5|once
TGTGCCAGCTCACCAGACCCAAATCAGCCCCAGCATTTT
CASSPDPNQPQHF
>TRBD2|TRBV27|TRBJ2-1|once
TGTGCCAGCAGTTCAGGGACTAGCCGGGACAATGAGCAGTTCTTC
CASSSGTSRDNEQFF
>-|TRBV18|TRBJ1-2|-
TGTGCCAGCTCACCGGCTCTGCGGGACACTTTAAACTATGGCTACACCTTC
CASSPALRDTLNYGYTF
>TRBD1|TRBV19|TRBJ1-1|-
TGTGCCAGTATAGGGGGCTGGAGCACTGAAGCTTTCTTT
CASIGGWSTEAFF
>TRBD2|TRBV7-3|TRBJ2-1|-
TGTGCCAGCAGCTTAAATCCCGGGACTAAGGGTGAGCAGTTCTTC
CASSLNPGTKGEQFF
>-|TRBV7-3|TRBJ2-5|-
TGTGCCAGCAGCCCCGGGGGACCCCAAGAGACCCAGTACTTC
CASSPGGPQETQYF
>TRBD1|TRBV5-1|TRBJ1-1|-
TGCGCCAGCAGCGGGACAGGGGGCACCGAAGCTTTCTTT
CASSGTGGTEAFF
>TRBD1|TRBV27|TRBJ1-1|-
TGTGCCAGCAGTCCATACAACGGACAGGGGGGGAAGAACACTGAAGCTTTCTTT
CASSPYNGQGGKNTEAFF
>-|TRBV5-1|TRBJ1-1|-
TGCGCCAGCAGCTTCTCGGAGAACACTGAAGCTTTCTTT
CASSFSENTEAFF
>TRBD2|TRBV5-1|TRBJ2-7|-
TGCGCCAGCAGTAACCCGGGGGGGTACGAGCAGTACTTC
CASSNPGGYEQYF
>-|TRBV28|TRBJ1-2|-
TGTGCCAGCAGTGGTGGGAGGGAGGACTATGGCTACACCTTC
CASSGGREDYGYTF